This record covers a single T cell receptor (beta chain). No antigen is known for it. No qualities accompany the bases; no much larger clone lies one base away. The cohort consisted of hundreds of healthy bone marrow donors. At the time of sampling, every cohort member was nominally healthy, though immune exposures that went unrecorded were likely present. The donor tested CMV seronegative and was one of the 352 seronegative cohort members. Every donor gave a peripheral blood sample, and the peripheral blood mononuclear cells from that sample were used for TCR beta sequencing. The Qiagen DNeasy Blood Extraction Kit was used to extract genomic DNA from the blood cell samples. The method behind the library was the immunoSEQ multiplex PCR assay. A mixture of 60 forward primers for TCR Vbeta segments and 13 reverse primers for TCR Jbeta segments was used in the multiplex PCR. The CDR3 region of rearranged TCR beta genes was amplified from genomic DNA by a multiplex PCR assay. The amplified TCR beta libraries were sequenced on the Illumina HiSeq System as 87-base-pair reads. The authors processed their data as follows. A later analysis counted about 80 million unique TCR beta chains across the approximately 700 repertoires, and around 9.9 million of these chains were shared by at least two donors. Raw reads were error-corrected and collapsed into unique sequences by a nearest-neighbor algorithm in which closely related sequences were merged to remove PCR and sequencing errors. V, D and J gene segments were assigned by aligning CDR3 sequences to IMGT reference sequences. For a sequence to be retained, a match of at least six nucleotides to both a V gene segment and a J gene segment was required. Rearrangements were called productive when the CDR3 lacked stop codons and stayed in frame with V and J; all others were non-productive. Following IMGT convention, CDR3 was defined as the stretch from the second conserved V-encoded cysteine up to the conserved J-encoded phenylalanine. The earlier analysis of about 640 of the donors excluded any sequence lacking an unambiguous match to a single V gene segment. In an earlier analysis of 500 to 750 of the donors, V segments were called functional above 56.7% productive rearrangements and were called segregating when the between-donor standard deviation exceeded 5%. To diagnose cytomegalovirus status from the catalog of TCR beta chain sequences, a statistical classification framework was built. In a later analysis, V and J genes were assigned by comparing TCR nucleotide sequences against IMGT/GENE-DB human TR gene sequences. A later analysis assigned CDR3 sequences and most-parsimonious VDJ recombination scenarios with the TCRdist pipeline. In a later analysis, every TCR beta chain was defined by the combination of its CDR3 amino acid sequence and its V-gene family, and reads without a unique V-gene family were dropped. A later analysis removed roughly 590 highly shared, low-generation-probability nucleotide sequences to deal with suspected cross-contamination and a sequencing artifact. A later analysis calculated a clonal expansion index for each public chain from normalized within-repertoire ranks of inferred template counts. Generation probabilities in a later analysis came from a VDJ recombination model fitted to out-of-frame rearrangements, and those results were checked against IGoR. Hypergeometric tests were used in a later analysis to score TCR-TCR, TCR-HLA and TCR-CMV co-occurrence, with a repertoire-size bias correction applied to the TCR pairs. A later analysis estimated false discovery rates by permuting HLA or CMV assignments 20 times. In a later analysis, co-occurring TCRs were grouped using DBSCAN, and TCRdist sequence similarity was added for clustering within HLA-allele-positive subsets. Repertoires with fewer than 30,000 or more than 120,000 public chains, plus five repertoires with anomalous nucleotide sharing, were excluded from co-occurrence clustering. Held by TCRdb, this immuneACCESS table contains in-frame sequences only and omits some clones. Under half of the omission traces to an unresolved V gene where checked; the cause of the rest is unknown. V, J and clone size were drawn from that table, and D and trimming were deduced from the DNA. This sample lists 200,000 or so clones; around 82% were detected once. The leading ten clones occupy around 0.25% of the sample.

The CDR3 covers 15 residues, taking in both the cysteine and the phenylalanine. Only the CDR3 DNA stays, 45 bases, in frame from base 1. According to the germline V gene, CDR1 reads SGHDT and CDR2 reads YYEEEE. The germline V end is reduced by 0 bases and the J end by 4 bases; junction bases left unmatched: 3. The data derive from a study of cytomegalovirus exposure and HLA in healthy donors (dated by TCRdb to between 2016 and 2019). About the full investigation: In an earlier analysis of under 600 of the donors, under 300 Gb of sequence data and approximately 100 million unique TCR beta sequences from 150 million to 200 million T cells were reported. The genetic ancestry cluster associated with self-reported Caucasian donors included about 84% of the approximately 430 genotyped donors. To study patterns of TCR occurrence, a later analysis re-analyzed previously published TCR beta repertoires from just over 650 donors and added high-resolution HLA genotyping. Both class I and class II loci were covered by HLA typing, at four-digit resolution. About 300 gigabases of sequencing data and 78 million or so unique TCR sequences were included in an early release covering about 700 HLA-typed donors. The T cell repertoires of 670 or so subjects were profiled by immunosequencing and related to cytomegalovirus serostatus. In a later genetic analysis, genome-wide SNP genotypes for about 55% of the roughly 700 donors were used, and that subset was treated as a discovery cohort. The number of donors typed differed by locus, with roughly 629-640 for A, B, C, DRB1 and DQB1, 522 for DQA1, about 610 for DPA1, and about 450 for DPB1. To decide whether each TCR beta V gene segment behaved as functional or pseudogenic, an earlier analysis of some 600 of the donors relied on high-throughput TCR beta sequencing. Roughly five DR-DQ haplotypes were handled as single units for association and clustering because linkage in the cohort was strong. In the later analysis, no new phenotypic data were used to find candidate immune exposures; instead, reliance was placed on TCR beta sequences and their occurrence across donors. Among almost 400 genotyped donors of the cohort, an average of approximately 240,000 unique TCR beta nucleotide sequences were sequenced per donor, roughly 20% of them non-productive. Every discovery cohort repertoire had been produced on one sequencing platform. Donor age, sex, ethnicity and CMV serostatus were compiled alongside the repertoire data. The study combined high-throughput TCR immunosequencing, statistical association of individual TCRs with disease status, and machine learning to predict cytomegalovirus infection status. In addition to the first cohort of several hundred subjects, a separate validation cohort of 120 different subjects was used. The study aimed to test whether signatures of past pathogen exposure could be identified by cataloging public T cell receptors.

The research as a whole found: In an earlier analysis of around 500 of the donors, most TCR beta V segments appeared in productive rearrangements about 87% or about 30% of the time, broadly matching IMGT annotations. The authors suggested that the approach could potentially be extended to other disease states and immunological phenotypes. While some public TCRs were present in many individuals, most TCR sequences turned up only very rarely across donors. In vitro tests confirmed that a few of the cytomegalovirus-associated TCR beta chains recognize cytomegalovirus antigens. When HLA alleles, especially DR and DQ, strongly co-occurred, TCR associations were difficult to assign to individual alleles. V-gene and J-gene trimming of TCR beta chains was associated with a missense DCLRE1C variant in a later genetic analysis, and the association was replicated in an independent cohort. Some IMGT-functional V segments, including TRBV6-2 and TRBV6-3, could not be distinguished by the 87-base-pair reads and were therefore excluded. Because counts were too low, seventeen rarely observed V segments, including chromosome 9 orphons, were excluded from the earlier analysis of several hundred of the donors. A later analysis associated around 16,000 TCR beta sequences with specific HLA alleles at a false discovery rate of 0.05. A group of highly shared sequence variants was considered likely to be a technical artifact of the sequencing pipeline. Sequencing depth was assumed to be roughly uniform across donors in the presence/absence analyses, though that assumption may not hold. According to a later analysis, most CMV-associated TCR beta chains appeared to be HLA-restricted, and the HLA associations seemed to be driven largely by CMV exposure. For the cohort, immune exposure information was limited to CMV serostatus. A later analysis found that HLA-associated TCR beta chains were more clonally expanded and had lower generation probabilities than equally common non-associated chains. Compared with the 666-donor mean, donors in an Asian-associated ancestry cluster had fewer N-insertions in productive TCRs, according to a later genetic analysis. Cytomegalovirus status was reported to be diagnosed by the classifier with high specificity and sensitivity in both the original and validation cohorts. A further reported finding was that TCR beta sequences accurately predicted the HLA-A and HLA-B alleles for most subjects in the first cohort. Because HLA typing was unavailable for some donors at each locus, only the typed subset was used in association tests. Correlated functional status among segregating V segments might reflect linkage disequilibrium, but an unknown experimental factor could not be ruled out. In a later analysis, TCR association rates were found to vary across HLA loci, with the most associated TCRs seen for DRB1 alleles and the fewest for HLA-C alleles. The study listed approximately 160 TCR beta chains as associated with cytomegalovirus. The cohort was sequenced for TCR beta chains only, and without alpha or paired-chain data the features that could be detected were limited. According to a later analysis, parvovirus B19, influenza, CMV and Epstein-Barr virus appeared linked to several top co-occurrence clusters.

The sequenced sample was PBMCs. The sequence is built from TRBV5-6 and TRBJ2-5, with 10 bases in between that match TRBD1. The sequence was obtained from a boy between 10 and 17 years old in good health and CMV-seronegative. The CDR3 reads CASSLVDRGLETQYF. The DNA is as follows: TGTGCCAGCAGCTTGGTGGACAGGGGGTTAGAGACCCAGTACTTC.